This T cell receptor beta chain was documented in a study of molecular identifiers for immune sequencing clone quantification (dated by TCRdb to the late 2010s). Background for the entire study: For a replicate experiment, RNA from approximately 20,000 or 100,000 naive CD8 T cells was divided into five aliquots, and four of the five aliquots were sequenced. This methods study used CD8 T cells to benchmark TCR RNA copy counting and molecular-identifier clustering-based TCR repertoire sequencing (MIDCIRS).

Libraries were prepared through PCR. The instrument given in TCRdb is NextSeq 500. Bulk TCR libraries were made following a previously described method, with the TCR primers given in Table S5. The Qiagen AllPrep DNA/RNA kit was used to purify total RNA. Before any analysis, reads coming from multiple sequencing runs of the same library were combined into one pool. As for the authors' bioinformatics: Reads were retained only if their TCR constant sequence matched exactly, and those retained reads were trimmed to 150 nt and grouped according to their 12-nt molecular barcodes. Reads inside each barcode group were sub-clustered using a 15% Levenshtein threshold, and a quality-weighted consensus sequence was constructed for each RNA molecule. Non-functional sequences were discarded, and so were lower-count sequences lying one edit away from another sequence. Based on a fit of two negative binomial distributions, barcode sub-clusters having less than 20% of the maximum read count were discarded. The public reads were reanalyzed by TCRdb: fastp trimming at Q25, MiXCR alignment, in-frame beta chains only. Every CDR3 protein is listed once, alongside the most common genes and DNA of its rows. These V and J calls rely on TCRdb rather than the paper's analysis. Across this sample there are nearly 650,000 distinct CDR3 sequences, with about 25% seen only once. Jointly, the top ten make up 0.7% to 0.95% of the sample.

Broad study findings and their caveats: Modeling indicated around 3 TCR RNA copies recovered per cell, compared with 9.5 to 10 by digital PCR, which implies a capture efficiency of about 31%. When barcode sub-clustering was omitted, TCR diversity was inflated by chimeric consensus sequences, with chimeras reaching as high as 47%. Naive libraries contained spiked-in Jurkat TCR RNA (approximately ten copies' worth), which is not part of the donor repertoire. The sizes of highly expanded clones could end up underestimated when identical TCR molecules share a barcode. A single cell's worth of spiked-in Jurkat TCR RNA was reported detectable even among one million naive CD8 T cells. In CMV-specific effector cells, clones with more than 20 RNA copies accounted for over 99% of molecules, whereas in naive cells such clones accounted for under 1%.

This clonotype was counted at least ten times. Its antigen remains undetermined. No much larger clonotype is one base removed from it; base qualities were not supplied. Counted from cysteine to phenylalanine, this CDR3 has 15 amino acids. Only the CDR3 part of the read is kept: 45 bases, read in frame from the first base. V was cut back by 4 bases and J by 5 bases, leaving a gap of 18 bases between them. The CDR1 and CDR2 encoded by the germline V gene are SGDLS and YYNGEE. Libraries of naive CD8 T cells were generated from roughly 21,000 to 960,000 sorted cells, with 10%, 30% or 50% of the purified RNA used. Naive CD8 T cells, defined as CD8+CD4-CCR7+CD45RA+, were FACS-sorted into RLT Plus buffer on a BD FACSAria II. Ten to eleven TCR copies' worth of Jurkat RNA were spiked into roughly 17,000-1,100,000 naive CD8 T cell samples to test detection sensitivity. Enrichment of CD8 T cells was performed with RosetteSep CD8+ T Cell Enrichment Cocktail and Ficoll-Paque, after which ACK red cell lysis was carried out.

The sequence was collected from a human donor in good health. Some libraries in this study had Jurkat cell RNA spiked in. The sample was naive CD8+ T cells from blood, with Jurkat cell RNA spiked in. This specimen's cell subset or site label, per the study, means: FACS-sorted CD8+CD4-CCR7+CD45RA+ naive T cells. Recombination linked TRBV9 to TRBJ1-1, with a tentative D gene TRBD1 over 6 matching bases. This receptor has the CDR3 CASSPINGGETEAFF. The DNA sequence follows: TGTGCCAGCAGCCCCATTAACGGGGGCGAGACTGAAGCTTTCTTT.